These T cell receptor beta chains were read from a single sample in a study of cytomegalovirus exposure and HLA in healthy donors. Some clones are missing from TCRdb's copy, which holds only in-frame ones; the method was immunoSEQ multiplex PCR. The table shows roughly 250,000 clones, with about four fifths occurring only once. Sequenced: PBMCs. The receptors come from a girl aged 2-10 years in good health and CMV-seronegative. Each CDR3 is given with its conserved first and last residue. The D gene is left open where the match is weak. The size entry is marked missing in some rows and otherwise reads once, few, many or a size class.

j_call: TRBJ2-5; d_call: NA; clone_size: NA; v_call: TRBV5-6; cdr3_nt: TGTGCCAGCAGCTTGGGACTCCGAGGGGAGACCCAGTACTTC; cdr3_aa: CASSLGLRGETQYF
j_call: TRBJ2-5; d_call: NA; clone_size: few; v_call: TRBV5-1; cdr3_nt: TGCGCCAGCAAACGGGACACAGCACAAGAGACCCAGTACTTC; cdr3_aa: CASKRDTAQETQYF
j_call: TRBJ2-5; d_call: NA; clone_size: NA; v_call: TRBV7-9; cdr3_nt: TGTGCCAGCAGTACGGGGATCTCAAACTTCCAAGAGACCCAGTACTTC; cdr3_aa: CASSTGISNFQETQYF
j_call: TRBJ2-2; d_call: NA; clone_size: NA; v_call: TRBV7-2; cdr3_nt: TGTGCCAGCAAGAGCGCGCGACTGACGAACACCGGGGAGCTGTTTTTT; cdr3_aa: CASKSARLTNTGELFF
j_call: TRBJ1-4; d_call: NA; clone_size: NA; v_call: TRBV28; cdr3_nt: TGTGCCAGCAGTTTTGAGGTTCTCAATGAAAAACTGTTTTTT; cdr3_aa: CASSFEVLNEKLFF
j_call: TRBJ2-7; d_call: NA; clone_size: NA; v_call: TRBV18; cdr3_nt: TGTGCCAGCTCACCACATCCTACGGTCGAGCAGTACTTC; cdr3_aa: CASSPHPTVEQYF
j_call: TRBJ2-7; d_call: NA; clone_size: NA; v_call: TRBV4-1; cdr3_nt: TGCGCCAGCAGCCAAGATTACAGTTCCTACGAGCAGTACTTC; cdr3_aa: CASSQDYSSYEQYF
j_call: TRBJ2-5; d_call: TRBD1; clone_size: NA; v_call: TRBV6-6; cdr3_nt: TGTGCCAGCAGCGCATGGGACAGGGAAGAGACCCAGTACTTC; cdr3_aa: CASSAWDREETQYF
j_call: TRBJ2-6; d_call: TRBD2; clone_size: NA; v_call: TRBV27; cdr3_nt: TGTGCCAGCAGTGGCGGGGGGGCTTCGGGGGCCAACGTCCTGACTTTC; cdr3_aa: CASSGGGASGANVLTF
j_call: TRBJ2-5; d_call: TRBD1; clone_size: NA; v_call: TRBV18; cdr3_nt: TGTGCCAGCTCACCACCGGCAGGGGGAGAGACCCAGTACTTC; cdr3_aa: CASSPPAGGETQYF
j_call: TRBJ2-7; d_call: NA; clone_size: few; v_call: TRBV28; cdr3_nt: TGTGCCAGCAGATACCGGTACGAGCAGTACTTC; cdr3_aa: CASRYRYEQYF
j_call: TRBJ1-6; d_call: NA; clone_size: NA; v_call: TRBV4-1; cdr3_nt: TGCGCCAGCAGCCAACCTGGCCGTCGTAGGGGTAATTCACCCCTCCACTTT; cdr3_aa: CASSQPGRRRGNSPLHF
j_call: TRBJ1-2; d_call: NA; clone_size: NA; v_call: TRBV7-9; cdr3_nt: TGTGCCAGCACGGGAGGTCCTGTCTATGGCTACACCTTC; cdr3_aa: CASTGGPVYGYTF
j_call: TRBJ1-2; d_call: NA; clone_size: NA; v_call: TRBV6-1; cdr3_nt: TGTGCCAGCAGTGAATGGACCTGGACAGCTAACTATGGCTACACCTTC; cdr3_aa: CASSEWTWTANYGYTF
j_call: TRBJ2-3; d_call: TRBD2; clone_size: NA; v_call: TRBV6-1; cdr3_nt: TGTGCCAGCAGTGAAATATCGCCGGGACTAGCGGGGGGAAGCACAGATACGCAGTATTTT; cdr3_aa: CASSEISPGLAGGSTDTQYF
j_call: TRBJ2-2; d_call: TRBD2; clone_size: NA; v_call: TRBV5-4; cdr3_nt: TGTGCCAGCAGCTTGGGGCTAGCGGGACGAACGTACACCGGGGAGCTGTTTTTT; cdr3_aa: CASSLGLAGRTYTGELFF
j_call: TRBJ2-2; d_call: TRBD1; clone_size: NA; v_call: TRBV7-8; cdr3_nt: TGTGCCAGCAGCCTAACAGGGGCGGGGGAGCTGTTTTTT; cdr3_aa: CASSLTGAGELFF
j_call: TRBJ2-7; d_call: NA; clone_size: NA; v_call: TRBV5-4; cdr3_nt: TGTGCCAGCAGCCCCAAGGCAAATGGTCGGGAGTACTACGAGCAGTACTTC; cdr3_aa: CASSPKANGREYYEQYF
j_call: TRBJ1-4; d_call: NA; clone_size: NA; v_call: TRBV28; cdr3_nt: TGTGCCAGCAGTTCCCCAAGTGCCCGGACAGTTATAGGTGAAAAACTGTTTTTT; cdr3_aa: CASSSPSARTVIGEKLFF
j_call: TRBJ2-7; d_call: TRBD2; clone_size: NA; v_call: TRBV6-5; cdr3_nt: TGTGCCAGCAGTTGGACTCCTAGCGGGGCCTACGAGCAGTACTTC; cdr3_aa: CASSWTPSGAYEQYF
j_call: TRBJ2-2; d_call: TRBD2; clone_size: NA; v_call: TRBV7-2; cdr3_nt: TGTGCCAGCAGCTTAGTTGGGACTAGCGGGGGATCTGGCGGGGAGCTGTTTTTT; cdr3_aa: CASSLVGTSGGSGGELFF
j_call: TRBJ1-1; d_call: NA; clone_size: NA; v_call: TRBV4-1; cdr3_nt: TGCGCCAGCAGCCAAGATTTTAACGGTTACACTGAAGCTTTCTTT; cdr3_aa: CASSQDFNGYTEAFF
j_call: TRBJ2-7; d_call: NA; clone_size: NA; v_call: TRBV19; cdr3_nt: TGTGCCAGTAGTATAGAGTTCAACACCGCCTACGAGCAGTACTTC; cdr3_aa: CASSIEFNTAYEQYF
j_call: TRBJ1-1; d_call: NA; clone_size: NA; v_call: TRBV5-1; cdr3_nt: TGCGCCAGCAGCTTGGCGGGAATGAACACTGAAGCTTTCTTT; cdr3_aa: CASSLAGMNTEAFF
j_call: TRBJ2-5; d_call: NA; clone_size: NA; v_call: TRBV10-3; cdr3_nt: TGTGCCATCAGTGAGCCCGGAGAGACCCAGTACTTC; cdr3_aa: CAISEPGETQYF
j_call: TRBJ1-1; d_call: NA; clone_size: NA; v_call: TRBV30; cdr3_nt: TGTGCCTGGACCAGGGTTACTGAAGCTTTCTTT; cdr3_aa: CAWTRVTEAFF